The clone carrying this T cell receptor beta chain was seen a few times. Its antigen remains unidentified. This entry belongs to a study of cytomegalovirus exposure and HLA in healthy donors. Study-level results: Earlier findings revealed that most TCR beta V segments proved productive either about 87% or about 30% of the time. Rare TCR sequences dominated, though some public TCRs recurred in many donors. Later analysis identified a missense DCLRE1C variant that was linked to TCR beta V- and J-gene trimming. The authors judged a highly shared variant cluster likely a sequencing artifact.

The primer mix had 60 Vbeta and 13 Jbeta primers. The protocol was immunoSEQ multiplex PCR, while the TCRdb copy is restricted to in-frame clones and leaves out a portion. There are 100,000 to 150,000 clones in the sample; 76% occur only once, and less than 2.5% lies in the top ten. The CDR3 covers 13 residues. CDR1 and CDR2 from the germline V gene are SGHNT and YENEEA. V dropped 6 bases and J dropped 4 bases, with 9 bases sitting between them. Input material: PBMCs. J is TRBJ1-4 and V is TRBV11-3; D is unresolved. This sequence was found in a man in his fifties in good health and CMV-seronegative. The CDR3 sequence is CASRSGYNEKLFF. The CDR3 DNA follows: TGTGCCAGCAGGTCGGGATATAATGAAAAACTGTTTTTT.